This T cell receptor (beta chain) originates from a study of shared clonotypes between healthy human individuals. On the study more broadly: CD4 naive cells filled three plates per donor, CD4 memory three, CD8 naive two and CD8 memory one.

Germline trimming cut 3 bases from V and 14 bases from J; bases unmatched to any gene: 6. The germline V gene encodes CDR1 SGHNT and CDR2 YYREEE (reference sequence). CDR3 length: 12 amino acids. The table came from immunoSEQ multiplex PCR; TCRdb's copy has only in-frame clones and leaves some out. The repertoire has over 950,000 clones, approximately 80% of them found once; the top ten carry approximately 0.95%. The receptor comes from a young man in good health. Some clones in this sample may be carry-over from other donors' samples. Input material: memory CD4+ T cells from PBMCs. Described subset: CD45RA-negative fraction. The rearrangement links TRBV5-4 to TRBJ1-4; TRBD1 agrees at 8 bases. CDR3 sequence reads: CASSYDQGALFF. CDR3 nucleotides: TGTGCCAGCAGCTACGACCAGGGGGCCCTGTTTTTT.